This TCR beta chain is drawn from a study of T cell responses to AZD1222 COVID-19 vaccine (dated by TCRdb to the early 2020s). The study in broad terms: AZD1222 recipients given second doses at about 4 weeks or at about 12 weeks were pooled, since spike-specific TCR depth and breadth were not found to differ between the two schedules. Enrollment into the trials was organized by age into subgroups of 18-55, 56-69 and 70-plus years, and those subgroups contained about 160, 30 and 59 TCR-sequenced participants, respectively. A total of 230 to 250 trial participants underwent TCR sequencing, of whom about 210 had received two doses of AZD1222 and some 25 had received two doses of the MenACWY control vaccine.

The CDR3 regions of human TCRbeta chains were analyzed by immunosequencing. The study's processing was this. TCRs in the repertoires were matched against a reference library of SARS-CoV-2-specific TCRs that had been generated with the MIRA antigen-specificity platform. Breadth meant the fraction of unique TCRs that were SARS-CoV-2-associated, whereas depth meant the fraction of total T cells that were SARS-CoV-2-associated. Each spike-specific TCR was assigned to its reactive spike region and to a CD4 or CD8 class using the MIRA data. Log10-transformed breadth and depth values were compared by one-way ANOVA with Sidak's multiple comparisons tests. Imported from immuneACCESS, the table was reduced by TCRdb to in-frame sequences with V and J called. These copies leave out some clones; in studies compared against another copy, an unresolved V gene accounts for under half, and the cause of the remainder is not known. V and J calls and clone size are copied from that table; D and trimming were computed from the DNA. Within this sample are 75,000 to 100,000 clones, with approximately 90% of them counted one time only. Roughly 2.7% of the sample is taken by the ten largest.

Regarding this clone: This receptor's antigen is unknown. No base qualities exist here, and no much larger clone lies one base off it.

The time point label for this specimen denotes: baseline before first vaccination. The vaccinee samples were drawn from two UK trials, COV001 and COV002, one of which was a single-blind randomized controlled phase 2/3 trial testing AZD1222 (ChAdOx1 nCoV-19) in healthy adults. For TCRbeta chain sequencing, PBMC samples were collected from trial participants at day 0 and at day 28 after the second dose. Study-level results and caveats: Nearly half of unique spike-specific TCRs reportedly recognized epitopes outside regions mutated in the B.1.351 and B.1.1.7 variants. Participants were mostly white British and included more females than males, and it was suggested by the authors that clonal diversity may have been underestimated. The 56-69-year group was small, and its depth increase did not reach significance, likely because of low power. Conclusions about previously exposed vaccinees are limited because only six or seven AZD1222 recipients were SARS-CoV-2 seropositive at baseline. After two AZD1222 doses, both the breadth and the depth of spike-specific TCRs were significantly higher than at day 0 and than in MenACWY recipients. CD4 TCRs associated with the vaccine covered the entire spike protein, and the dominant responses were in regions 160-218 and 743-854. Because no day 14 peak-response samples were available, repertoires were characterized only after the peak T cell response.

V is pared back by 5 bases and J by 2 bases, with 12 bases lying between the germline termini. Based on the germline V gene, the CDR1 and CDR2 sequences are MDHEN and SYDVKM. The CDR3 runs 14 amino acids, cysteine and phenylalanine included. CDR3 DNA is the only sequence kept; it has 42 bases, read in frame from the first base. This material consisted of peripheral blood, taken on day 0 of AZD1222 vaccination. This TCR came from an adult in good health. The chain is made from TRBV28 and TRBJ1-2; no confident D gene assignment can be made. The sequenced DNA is TGTGCCAGCAGTCTGATAGGGAAAAACTATGGCTACACCTTC. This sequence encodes CASSLIGKNYGYTF.